These 29 T cell receptor beta chains share one sample of origin, sequenced in a study of response to subunit inactivated influenza vaccine. In TCRdb, the RT-PCR reads were re-called with MiXCR into one record per CDR3 protein. The repertoire holds around 250,000 distinct CDR3 sequences, with 10% to 15% as singletons. Sequenced material: non-naive T cells sorted from PBMCs, taken approximately 15 days before vaccination. Receptor source: a man aged 45-65 years who received an inactivated influenza vaccine.

The chain links TRBV28 to TRBJ2-7; D is unclear. Germline CDR1 MDHEN, CDR2 SYDVKM. V was clipped by 3 bases and J by 4 bases, with 13 bases between them. The CDR3 is 14 amino acids. The CDR3 bases are TGTGCCAGCAGTTTGAGCGAAAGACTTTACGAGCAGTACTTC. Protein product: CASSLSERLYEQYF.

The genes are TRBV19 and TRBJ2-1; 7 nucleotides match TRBD2. Germline loops: CDR1 LNHDA, CDR2 SQIVND (reference sequence). This CDR3 region has 15 residues. Trimming removed 7 bases from V and 4 bases from J; junction bases left unmatched: 10. CDR3 sequence reads: CASNLGGSSYNEQFF. For the CDR3, the DNA is TGTGCCAGTAACCTCGGGGGGAGTAGTTACAATGAGCAGTTCTTC.

This clonotype was counted ten times or more. The rearrangement uses TRBV12-3 or TRBV12-4 and TRBJ2-1; 9 bases agree with TRBD2. This CDR3 has 17 amino acids. V shed 6 bases, J shed 1 base, and the junction held 10 bases outside the gene matches. In DNA form, the CDR3 reads TGTGCCAGCAGGGGCTTCGGGACTAGCCTATCCTACAATGAGCAGTTCTTC. Its translation is CASRGFGTSLSYNEQFF.

This clonotype showed up many times. The V and J genes are TRBV6-1 and TRBJ1-2; D remains ambiguous. The CDR3 length is 14 residues. Trimming removed 5 bases at V and 4 bases at J, with 14 bases between. In germline, CDR1 is MNHNS, CDR2 SASEGT. The CDR3 DNA follows: TGTGCCAGCAGTAGCCCCGGAGATGGCTATGGCTACACCTTC. It encodes CASSSPGDGYGYTF.

The chain is built from TRBV24-1 and TRBJ2-1; TRBD1 agrees at 7 bases. CDR1 and CDR2 from the germline V gene are KGHDR and SFDVKD. This CDR3 is 14 amino acids long. Losses at the gene ends were 4 bases for V and 12 bases for J; bases not matched to a gene: 11. The CDR3 is CATSDPTGVGWQFF. DNA for the CDR3: TGTGCCACCAGTGACCCAACAGGGGTAGGTTGGCAGTTCTTC.

This clonotype has only a few counts. The chain employs TRBV15 and TRBJ2-5, with D unclear. The germline V gene has CDR1 LNHNV and CDR2 YYDKDF (reference sequence). With 5 bases removed from V and 4 bases from J, the gap between germline ends came to 8 bases. The CDR3 length is 12 residues. The CDR3 region has the DNA TGTGCCACCAGCGGCTCTGGAGAGACCCAGTACTTC. It is translated as CATSGSGETQYF.

This clonotype came up a few times. The chain has TRBV29-1 and TRBJ2-5, with no clear D. Germline lookup yields CDR1 SQVTM and CDR2 ANQGSEA. V gave up 0 bases and J gave up 5 bases, with 10 bases separating them. This CDR3 spans 13 amino acids. The DNA for the CDR3 is TGCAGCGTTGAAGATGGCTCTTGGGAGACCCAGTACTTC. Encoded protein: CSVEDGSWETQYF.

The rearrangement links TRBV6-2 or TRBV6-3 to TRBJ2-7; 11 bases map to TRBD2. V dropped 6 bases and J dropped 6; count of bases not matched to a gene: 16. Germline-derived CDR1 and CDR2 are MNHEY and SVGEGT. There are 17 residues in the CDR3. As DNA, the CDR3 is TGTGCCAGCAGCCCCGGAAATCTAGCGGGAGGTCGCGTCGAGCAGTACTTC. It yields the protein CASSPGNLAGGRVEQYF.

This clonotype was seen a handful of times. The J gene is TRBJ2-3, the V gene TRBV9, with TRBD2 matching over 7 bases. This CDR3 has 17 residues. The junction had 9 bases not matched to a gene; V was cut back by 2 bases and J by 0 bases. CDR1 is SGDLS and CDR2 is YYNGEE in the germline V gene. The CDR3 loop is CASSVGGGPPSTDTQYF. DNA of the CDR3: TGTGCCAGCAGCGTGGGCGGGGGACCACCTAGCACAGATACGCAGTATTTT.

This chain joins TRBV5-1 and TRBJ2-7, with D perhaps matching TRBD1 or TRBD2 (5 bases each). V was shortened by 5 bases and J by 3 bases, with 18 bases between the two germline ends. This CDR3 spans 15 amino acids. Germline-derived CDR1 and CDR2 are SGHRS and YFSETQ. CDR3 region: CASRDRDGIFYEQYF. As DNA, the CDR3 is TGCGCCAGCAGAGACCGGGACGGTATCTTCTACGAGCAGTACTTC.

The J gene is TRBJ1-2, the V gene TRBV6-1; D gene ambiguous. The CDR3 consists of 13 residues. V lost 6 bases and J 4 bases, leaving 12 bases between the germline ends. Germline V CDR1 and CDR2: MNHNS, SASEGT. CDR3 in amino acids: CASSPQASYGYTF. CDR3 DNA sequence: TGTGCCAGCAGCCCCCAGGCCTCCTATGGCTACACCTTC.

The chain joins TRBV9 to TRBJ2-5; weak D call: TRBD2 (7 bases). CDR3 length: 16 amino acids. In germline, CDR1 is SGDLS, CDR2 YYNGEE. V was shortened by 0 bases and J by 4 bases, with 16 bases between the two germline ends. DNA for the CDR3: TGTGCCAGCAGCGTAGAGGGGGGGGGATGGTTAGAGACCCAGTACTTC. Protein: CASSVEGGGWLETQYF.

This clonotype was counted ten times or more. The CDR3 here is CASSPIGGDSNQPQHF. The CDR3 DNA follows: TGTGCCAGCAGCCCCATAGGGGGGGATAGCAATCAGCCCCAGCATTTT. This chain links TRBV5-5 with TRBJ1-5, with D perhaps TRBD1 (6 bases). CDR3 length: 16 amino acids. V was clipped by 4 bases and J by 0 bases, with 14 bases between them. The germline gives CDR1 SGHKS, CDR2 YYEKEE (reference sequence).

There are a few counts of this clonotype. The chain has TRBV4-2 and TRBJ2-2; 11 positions match TRBD2. This CDR3 region has 17 residues. The V segment lost 4 bases and the J segment 1 base; nucleotides outside the gene matches: 5. Germline V lookup: CDR1 LGHNA, CDR2 YNFKEQ. In DNA form, the CDR3 reads TGTGCCAGCAGCCGAGCTAGCGGGGGGTTGAACACCGGGGAGCTGTTTTTT. This codes for CASSRASGGLNTGELFF.

The chain uses TRBV28 and TRBJ2-6; no clear D gene. From germline, CDR1 is MDHEN and CDR2 SYDVKM. The CDR3 has 16 residues. Deletions cut 1 base from V and 1 base from J, with 8 bases between. In DNA, the CDR3 is TGTGCCAGCAGTTTATCGCGACGGTCTGGGGCCAACGTCCTGACTTTC. Encoded protein: CASSLSRRSGANVLTF.

This clonotype has a handful of counts. The rearrangement joins TRBV7-8 to TRBJ2-1; D may be TRBD1 (5 bases). CDR3 length: 13 residues. V was trimmed by 3 bases and J by 7 bases, leaving 10 bases between them. Germline CDR1 is SGHVS and CDR2 is FQNEAQ. The CDR3 reads CASSFPQGNEQFF. The DNA for the CDR3 is TGTGCCAGCAGCTTTCCTCAGGGTAATGAGCAGTTCTTC. The variable domain in full, with the rest retrieved from reference TRBV7-8 and TRBJ2-1, is GAGVSQSPRYKVAKRGQDVALRCDPISGHVSLFWYQQALGQGPEFLTYFQNEAQLDKSGLPSDRFFAERPEGSVSTLKIQRTQQEDSAVYLCASSFPQGNEQFFGPGTRLTVL.

This clonotype was recorded many times. The genes are TRBV5-1 and TRBJ2-2; no clear D gene. The CDR3 covers 14 residues. In germline, CDR1 is SGHRS, CDR2 YFSETQ. Trimming took 4 bases from V and 0 from J, leaving 7 bases between them. The CDR3 region is CASSDRANTGELFF. The CDR3 coding sequence is TGCGCCAGCAGCGATAGGGCGAACACCGGGGAGCTGTTTTTT.

This clonotype was detected a few times. This chain uses TRBV7-2 with TRBJ2-3; TRBD1 agrees at 10 bases. The CDR3 has 18 amino acids. Germline values: CDR1 SGHTA, CDR2 FQGNSA. Trimming took 1 base from V and 3 from J; bases not matched to a gene: 10. This chain's CDR3 is CASSLVATGGLTTDTQYF. CDR3 nucleotide sequence: TGTGCCAGCAGCTTAGTCGCGACAGGGGGCCTGACTACAGATACGCAGTATTTT.

This chain links TRBV24-1 with TRBJ2-5, with unresolved D. This CDR3 is built from 14 residues. The V end lost 6 bases, the J end lost 1 base, and 11 bases lay between the germline ends. Germline CDR1 reads KGHDR; CDR2 reads SFDVKD. As DNA, the CDR3 is TGTGCCACCAGTTCGGAACATCCCCAAGAGACCCAGTACTTC. The encoded protein is CATSSEHPQETQYF.

This clonotype has only a few counts. The rearrangement joins TRBV12-3 or TRBV12-4 to TRBJ2-1, with TRBD1 matching 8 bases. Germline trimming cut 4 bases from V and 10 bases from J; bases unmatched to any gene: 6. There are 13 residues in the CDR3. CDR3 nucleotides: TGTGCCAGCAGTTGGTTTCAGGGGGCAGAGCAGTTCTTC. It translates to CASSWFQGAEQFF.

This clonotype showed up many times. The chain combines TRBV4-1 with TRBJ2-1; tentatively, D is TRBD2 (6 bases). Germline values: CDR1 MGHRA, CDR2 YSYEKL. The CDR3 length is 16 residues. The germline V and J ends were trimmed by 4 bases and 6 bases, with 19 bases remaining between them. In nucleotides, the CDR3 is TGCGCCAGCAGCCCCCGCTCAACGACGGGGGTCAATGAGCAGTTCTTC. Protein sequence: CASSPRSTTGVNEQFF.

V usage is TRBV6-1 and J usage is TRBJ2-6; 9 bases agree with TRBD1. CDR1 and CDR2 (germline): MNHNS, SASEGT. The length of the CDR3 is 18 residues. Losses at the gene ends were 6 bases for V and 4 bases for J; bases not matched to a gene: 13. CDR3 bases: TGTGCCAGCAGGACCTTCGGACAGGGGACGAGAGGGGCCAACGTCCTGACTTTC. As protein: CASRTFGQGTRGANVLTF.

This clonotype was detected a few times. The rearrangement joins TRBV4-1 to TRBJ1-1, with unresolved D. V lost 1 base and J 1 base, leaving 10 bases between the germline ends. The germline V gene encodes CDR1 MGHRA and CDR2 YSYEKL. The CDR3 has 15 amino acids. CDR3 in amino acids: CASSQVGKRNTEAFF. CDR3 coding DNA: TGCGCCAGCAGCCAAGTAGGGAAAAGGAACACTGAAGCTTTCTTT.

The chain uses TRBV27 and TRBJ2-7; 12 nucleotides agree with TRBD2. From germline, CDR1 is MNHEY and CDR2 SMNVEV (reference sequence). The V and J ends lost 6 bases and 2 bases, in that order; junction bases with no gene match: 8. The CDR3 sequence is 16 residues long. The CDR3 region has the DNA TGTGCCAGCAGCCTTCTAGCGGGAGGGTCCCCCTACGAGCAGTACTTC. The encoded protein is CASSLLAGGSPYEQYF.

V gene TRBV20-1 combines with J gene TRBJ1-2, with D perhaps TRBD1 (5 bases). Trimming removed 1 base at V and 8 bases at J, with 11 bases between. Germline loops: CDR1 DFQATT, CDR2 SNEGSKA (reference sequence). This CDR3 has 12 amino acids. The CDR3 protein is CSARGQGQGYTF. In DNA form, the CDR3 reads TGCAGTGCTAGAGGGCAGGGTCAAGGCTACACCTTC.

The sample holds many counts of this clonotype. This chain links TRBV12-3 or TRBV12-4 with TRBJ2-5; either TRBD1 or TRBD2 may fit D (5 bases each). The CDR3 length is 14 residues. Trimming pared 6 bases from V and 1 base from J, leaving 12 bases between. CDR3 bases: TGTGCCAGCAGACCGGGACCCACCCAAGAGACCCAGTACTTC. Translation: CASRPGPTQETQYF.

This clonotype was counted a few times. The chain recombines TRBV4-2 with TRBJ2-6; weak D call: TRBD1 (6 bases). Trimming pared 0 bases from V and 3 bases from J, leaving 15 bases between. This CDR3 is 18 amino acids long. CDR1 is LGHNA and CDR2 is YNFKEQ in the germline V gene. The CDR3 spells CASSQDTGKRGGANVLTF. CDR3 bases: TGTGCCAGCAGCCAAGATACAGGGAAGAGAGGTGGGGCCAACGTCCTGACTTTC.

This clonotype was detected only a few times. The chain links TRBV20-1 to TRBJ2-5; D unresolved. CDR1 is DFQATT and CDR2 is SNEGSKA in the germline V gene (reference sequence). The CDR3 is made up of 10 amino acids. With 6 bases removed from V and 4 bases from J, the gap between germline ends came to 6 bases. As DNA, the CDR3 is TGCAGTGCCTTAGCAGAGACCCAGTACTTC. Translation gives CSALAETQYF.

The chain is built from TRBV16 and TRBJ1-4; unclear D gene. The CDR3 loop spans 14 amino acids. The germline V gene has CDR1 KGHSY and CDR2 FQNENV. Trimming cost V 4 bases and J 4 bases, with 10 bases left between them. CDR3 region: CASSPEAGNEKLFF. CDR3 nucleotide sequence: TGTGCCAGCAGCCCAGAAGCGGGTAATGAAAAACTGTTTTTT.